The 8 T cell receptor beta chains presented below share a single source sample, sequenced in a study of T cell responses to AZD1222 COVID-19 vaccine (dated by TCRdb to about 2021). The method behind the library was the immunoSEQ multiplex PCR assay. TCRdb provides this immuneACCESS table in a form limited to in-frame rearrangements. Some clones are lacking; in checked studies, under half of them reflect an unresolved V gene, and why the rest are absent is not known. The sample table lists tens of thousands of clones, 88% of them with a count of one. Roughly a fifth of the sample goes to the ten largest clones. The sample's time point label is to be understood as: baseline before first vaccination. The material was peripheral blood, obtained on day 0 of AZD1222 vaccination. Every receptor here comes from an adult in good health.

This sequence joins TRBV7-2 and TRBJ1-4; possible D gene TRBD1, 5 bases. The CDR3 runs 15 residues. Trimming shortened V by 5 bases and J by 5 bases, and 15 bases separated the two germline ends. Germline CDR1 SGHTA, CDR2 FQGNSA. The CDR3 DNA reads TGTGCCAGCAGCACCGGGAGGGGACCAAATGAAAAACTGTTTTTT. Translating it yields CASSTGRGPNEKLFF.

This chain uses TRBV7-9 with TRBJ1-2; 7 bases line up with TRBD1. J was trimmed by 8 bases and V by 4 bases; bases with no gene match: 7. CDR1 is SEHNR, CDR2 FQNEAQ, per germline (reference sequence). The CDR3 covers 13 residues. The CDR3 DNA sequence: TGTGCCAGCAGCTCCGACAGGGCATACGGCTACACCTTC. As protein: CASSSDRAYGYTF. Combining the CDR3 with reference TRBV7-9 and TRBJ1-2 gives the whole variable domain DTGVSQNPRHKITKRGQNVTFRCDPISEHNRLYWYRQTLGQGPEFLTYFQNEAQLEKSRLLSDRFSAERPKGSFSTLEIQRTEQGDSAMYLCASSSDRAYGYTFGSGTRLTVV.

The gene calls are TRBV24-1 and TRBJ1-2; TRBD1 agrees at 8 bases. This CDR3 has 15 residues. Germline V CDR1 and CDR2: KGHDR, SFDVKD. V trimming: 3 bases; J trimming: 4 bases; junction bases outside the gene matches: 6. In DNA form, the CDR3 reads TGTGCCACCAGTGATGGGACAGGTCGAGGCTATGGCTACACCTTC. This codes for CATSDGTGRGYGYTF.

The chain has TRBV19 and TRBJ1-5; 10 nucleotides match TRBD1. The CDR3 runs 16 residues. Per the germline V gene, CDR1 is LNHDA and CDR2 is SQIVND (reference sequence). The V gene end was trimmed by 6 bases and the J gene end by 3 bases; junction bases not matched to a gene: 8. The CDR3 reads CASRSGQGVYNQPQHF. The DNA of the CDR3 is TGTGCCAGTAGAAGCGGACAGGGGGTTTACAATCAGCCCCAGCATTTT.

The rearrangement joins TRBV5-1 to TRBJ2-7; D tentatively reads TRBD1 or TRBD2 (6 bases each). From germline, CDR1 is SGHRS and CDR2 YFSETQ. This CDR3 is built from 14 residues. The ends were cut back, 6 bases at V and 4 bases at J, with 17 bases in the middle. In nucleotides, the CDR3 is TGCGCCAGCACCCCGGGGGCGAGAGAGTACGAGCAGTACTTC. This encodes CASTPGAREYEQYF.

The chain combines TRBV6-1 with TRBJ1-2; 8 bases are a match to TRBD1. Trimming took 7 bases from V and 5 from J; bases not matched to a gene: 6. The germline V gene has CDR1 MNHNS and CDR2 SASEGT. The CDR3 extends over 13 amino acids. This CDR3 reads CASNRGGLYGYTF. In DNA form, the CDR3 reads TGTGCCAGCAACAGGGGGGGACTATATGGCTACACCTTC.

The V gene is TRBV5-4, the J gene TRBJ1-1, with D tentatively TRBD1 (6 bases). Germline lookup yields CDR1 SGHNT and CDR2 YYREEE (reference sequence). V was trimmed by 3 bases and J by 3 bases, leaving 18 bases between them. This CDR3 region has 16 residues. The CDR3 is CASSSGGGQGDTEAFF. The CDR3 DNA reads as TGTGCCAGCAGCTCCGGAGGGGGGCAGGGAGACACTGAAGCTTTCTTT.

This clone appeared a few times. The rearrangement joins TRBV5-4 to TRBJ2-2; 10 nucleotides line up with TRBD1. Per the germline V gene, CDR1 is SGHNT and CDR2 is YYREEE (reference sequence). The CDR3 length is 16 residues. The junction had 5 bases not matched to a gene; V was cut back by 0 bases and J by 6 bases. The CDR3 is CASSLALGQGAGELFF. The CDR3 coding sequence is TGTGCCAGCAGCTTGGCCCTTGGACAGGGGGCCGGGGAGCTGTTTTTT.